The clone carrying this TCR beta chain was picked up one time. This sample stems from a study of blood T cell repertoires in COVID-19. Sequencing was performed with immunoSEQ multiplex PCR; in TCRdb, only in-frame clones are kept and a portion is missing. Found here are some 190,000 clones, under 80% of them singletons; the top ten hold under 15%. Germline V gene sequence: CDR1 SGHDT, CDR2 YYEEEE. The CDR3 covers 14 residues. Trimming removed 4 bases at V and 4 bases at J, with 14 bases between. This chain connects TRBV5-6 to TRBJ1-2, with TRBD1 as a possible D gene (5 bases). Sequencing was carried out using peripheral blood. This TCR came from a woman between 45 and 60 years old with acute or convalescent COVID-19. Here the CDR3 DNA reads TGTGCCAGCAGCCCCGGCGGGGGAAGCTATGGCTACACCTTC. Translation gives CASSPGGGSYGYTF.